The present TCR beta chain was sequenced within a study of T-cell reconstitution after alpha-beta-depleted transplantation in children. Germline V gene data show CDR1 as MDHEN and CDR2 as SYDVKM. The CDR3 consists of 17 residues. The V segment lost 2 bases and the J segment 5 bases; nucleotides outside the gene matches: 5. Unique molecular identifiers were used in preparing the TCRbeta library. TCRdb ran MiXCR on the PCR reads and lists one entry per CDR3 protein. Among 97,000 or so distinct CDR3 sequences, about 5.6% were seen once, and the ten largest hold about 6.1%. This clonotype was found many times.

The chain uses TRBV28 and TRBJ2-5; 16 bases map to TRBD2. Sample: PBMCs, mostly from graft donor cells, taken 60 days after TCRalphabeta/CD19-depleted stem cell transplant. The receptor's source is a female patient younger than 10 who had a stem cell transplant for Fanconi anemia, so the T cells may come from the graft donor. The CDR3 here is CASSLQQGLAGGETQYF. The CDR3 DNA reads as TGTGCCAGCAGTTTACAGCAGGGACTAGCGGGAGGGGAGACCCAGTACTTC. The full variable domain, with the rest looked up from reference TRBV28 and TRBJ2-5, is DVKVTQSSRYLVKRTGEKVFLECVQDMDHENMFWYRQDPGLGLRLIYFSYDVKMKEKGDIPEGYSVSREKKERFSLILESASTNQTSMYLCASSLQQGLAGGETQYFGPGTRLLVL.